Below, 24 T cell receptor beta chains from the same sample are listed, as sequenced in a study of T cell responses to AZD1222 COVID-19 vaccine. Profiled with immunoSEQ multiplex PCR; TCRdb holds only in-frame clones, not every one. The sample includes about 150,000 clones, 90% to 95% of them seen just once. The input for sequencing was peripheral blood, taken 28 days after the second AZD1222 dose. The receptors originated from an adult who received the AZD1222 COVID-19 vaccine.

The sample holds one count of this clone. This rearrangement joins TRBV25-1 to TRBJ2-4; 10 positions match TRBD1. This CDR3 region has 13 residues. CDR1 and CDR2 from the germline V gene are MGHDK and SYGVNS. V trimming: 5 bases; J trimming: 10 bases; junction bases outside the gene matches: 5. DNA of the CDR3: TGTGCCAGCAGTCCCCCGGGACAGGGGATTCAGTACTTC. Residues: CASSPPGQGIQYF.

The J gene is TRBJ1-1, the V gene TRBV6-5, with TRBD1 as a possible D gene (5 bases). The CDR3 has 14 amino acids. Deletions cut 6 bases from V and 1 base from J, with 12 bases between. CDR1 and CDR2 from the germline V gene are MNHEY and SVGAGI. CDR3: CASRPGQGNTEAFF. The CDR3 coding sequence is TGTGCCAGCAGACCGGGGCAGGGGAACACTGAAGCTTTCTTT.

With regard to this clone: Other DNA sequences in this specimen translate into the identical CDR3. This chain uses TRBV6-5 with TRBJ2-2; 13 positions agree with TRBD2. The CDR3 consists of 16 residues. CDR1 and CDR2 (germline): MNHEY, SVGAGI. V was clipped by 2 bases and J by 6 bases; unmatched bases: 3. DNA for the CDR3: TGTGCCAGCAGTTACCTGACTAGCGGGAGGCCCGGGGAGCTGTTTTTT. Translated: CASSYLTSGRPGELFF.

The chain recombines TRBV15 with TRBJ2-3, with D possibly TRBD2 on 7 matching bases. V was clipped by 5 bases and J by 0 bases, with 15 bases between them. From germline, CDR1 is LNHNV and CDR2 YYDKDF (reference sequence). The CDR3 length is 16 residues. CDR3 DNA sequence: TGTGCCACCAGCGGAGGGGGGGGACCTAGCACAGATACGCAGTATTTT. As protein: CATSGGGGPSTDTQYF.

The V call is TRBV29-1, the J call TRBJ1-1, with 8 nucleotides matching TRBD1. This CDR3 region has 13 residues. Germline V gene sequence: CDR1 SQVTM, CDR2 ANQGSEA. V dropped 5 bases and J dropped 3; count of bases not matched to a gene: 5. The CDR3 reads CSVFGTGDTEAFF. CDR3 coding DNA: TGCAGCGTTTTCGGGACAGGAGACACTGAAGCTTTCTTT.

The rearrangement links TRBV20-1 to TRBJ1-1; D gene ambiguous. The CDR3 sequence is 8 residues long. Germline CDR1 reads DFQATT; CDR2 reads SNEGSKA (reference sequence). Trimming pared 0 bases from V and 11 bases from J, leaving 1 base between. The CDR3 DNA is TGCAGTGCTAGAGATGCTTTCTTT. Its translation: CSARDAFF.

The rearrangement joins TRBV10-3 to TRBJ1-1; the D gene is possibly TRBD1 (5 bases). Trimming pared 3 bases from V and 0 bases from J, leaving 8 bases between. In germline, CDR1 is ENHRY, CDR2 SYGVKD. This CDR3 has 14 residues. As DNA, the CDR3 is TGTGCCATCAGTGACCGGACATTGAACACTGAAGCTTTCTTT. Protein: CAISDRTLNTEAFF.

The V call is TRBV6-2 or TRBV6-3, the J call TRBJ1-1; no reliable D call. Trimming took 6 bases from V and 6 from J, leaving 17 bases between them. This CDR3 has 14 residues. Per the germline V gene, CDR1 is MNHEY and CDR2 is SVGEGT. CDR3 region: CASSIGSRRAEAFF. The CDR3 DNA follows: TGTGCCAGCAGCATTGGTAGCCGAAGAGCTGAAGCTTTCTTT.

The rearrangement links TRBV5-1 to TRBJ2-1, with 13 nucleotides matching TRBD2. The CDR3 is 15 amino acids. Looked up from germline, CDR1 is SGHRS and CDR2 is YFSETQ. Trimming took 1 base from V and 8 from J; bases not matched to a gene: 3. The CDR3 region is CASSLTSGGAHEQFF. CDR3 bases: TGCGCCAGCAGCTTGACTAGCGGGGGGGCACATGAGCAGTTCTTC. Variable domain in full (rest from reference TRBV5-1 and TRBJ2-1): KAGVTQTPRYLIKTRGQQVTLSCSPISGHRSVSWYQQTPGQGLQFLFEYFSETQRNKGNFPGRFSGRQFSNSRSEMNVSTLELGDSALYLCASSLTSGGAHEQFFGPGTRLTVL.

The genes are TRBV7-3 and TRBJ2-5, with 11 bases lining up with TRBD2. The CDR3 extends over 16 amino acids. The germline CDR1 and CDR2 sequences are SGHTA and FQGTGA. V lost 4 bases and J lost 5; bases outside the gene matches: 9. The CDR3 loop is CASSSVPSGGTETQYF. The CDR3 region has the DNA TGTGCCAGCAGCTCCGTTCCTAGCGGGGGGACGGAGACCCAGTACTTC. Full variable domain (rest looked up from reference TRBV7-3 and TRBJ2-5): GAGVSQTPSNKVTEKGKYVELRCDPISGHTALYWYRQSLGQGPEFLIYFQGTGAADDSGLPNDRFFAVRPEGSVSTLKIQRTERGDSAVYLCASSSVPSGGTETQYFGPGTRLLVL.

This clone was observed once. CDR3 region: CASALGKNTEAFF. The CDR3 nucleotides read TGTGCCAGCGCCCTAGGGAAGAACACTGAAGCTTTCTTT. The chain couples TRBV27 to TRBJ1-1; D gene unclear. This CDR3 has 13 amino acids. Germline V CDR1 and CDR2: MNHEY, SMNVEV (reference sequence). Trimming cost V 8 bases and J 1 base, with 11 bases left between them.

This clone has only one observation. V and J are TRBV2 and TRBJ1-1; no clear D. The CDR3 length is 13 residues. The V and J ends lost 10 bases and 1 base respectively, with 13 bases between them. Germline CDR1 reads SNHLY; CDR2 reads FYNNEI. CDR3 loop: CATKPDGNTEAFF. CDR3 coding DNA: TGTGCCACCAAACCCGACGGGAACACTGAAGCTTTCTTT. Based on the CDR3 plus reference TRBV2 and TRBJ1-1, the full variable domain is EPEVTQTPSHQVTQMGQEVILRCVPISNHLYFYWYRQILGQKVEFLVSFYNNEISEKSEIFDDQFSVERPDGSNFTLKIRSTKLEDSAMYFCATKPDGNTEAFFGQGTRLTVV.

In this sample, this clone turned up once. The rearrangement links TRBV6-5 to TRBJ2-3; unclear D gene. Trimming cost V 11 bases and J 2 bases, with 17 bases left between them. Looked up from germline, CDR1 is MNHEY and CDR2 is SVGAGI. The CDR3 has 14 residues. The CDR3 DNA reads TGTGCCCGCCGATCCGTAGTTTCCACAGATACGCAGTATTTT. This codes for CARRSVVSTDTQYF.

The V and J genes are TRBV28 and TRBJ2-7; D not resolved. The CDR3 totals 12 residues. Germline assignment: CDR1 MDHEN and CDR2 SYDVKM. With 3 bases removed from V and 9 bases from J, the gap between germline ends came to 12 bases. CDR3 nucleotide sequence: TGTGCCAGCAGTTTCGGCACGCGGTGGCAGTACTTC. Protein: CASSFGTRWQYF. The whole variable domain, filled in from reference TRBV28 and TRBJ2-7, reads DVKVTQSSRYLVKRTGEKVFLECVQDMDHENMFWYRQDPGLGLRLIYFSYDVKMKEKGDIPEGYSVSREKKERFSLILESASTNQTSMYLCASSFGTRWQYFGPGTRLTVT.

The V call is TRBV15, the J call TRBJ2-1, with D possibly being TRBD1 (6 bases). The CDR3 is 15 residues long. CDR1 and CDR2 from the germline V gene are LNHNV and YYDKDF (reference sequence). With 3 bases removed from V and 2 bases from J, the gap between germline ends came to 11 bases. The CDR3 spells CATSSSTGTYNEQFF. CDR3 DNA sequence: TGTGCCACCAGCAGCTCAACAGGGACCTACAATGAGCAGTTCTTC.

The J gene is TRBJ1-1, the V gene TRBV6-2 or TRBV6-3, with TRBD1 as a possible D gene (5 bases). This CDR3 is 14 amino acids long. Germline V lookup: CDR1 MNHEY, CDR2 SVGEGT. Trimming removed 6 bases from V and 1 base from J, with 12 bases in between. The CDR3: CASSKQEGNTEAFF. The CDR3, as DNA: TGTGCCAGCAGCAAACAGGAGGGGAACACTGAAGCTTTCTTT.

This clone was detected once. The chain joins TRBV28 to TRBJ2-3; D might be TRBD1 (6 bases). Germline-derived CDR1 and CDR2 are MDHEN and SYDVKM. Trimming removed 6 bases at V and 0 bases at J, with 16 bases between. The CDR3 runs to 16 residues. CDR3 sequence: CASRRTTGGSTDTQYF. The CDR3 DNA follows: TGTGCCAGCAGACGAACGACAGGCGGAAGCACAGATACGCAGTATTTT.

J is TRBJ1-6 and V is TRBV3-1 (or the pseudogene TRBV3-2); possible D gene TRBD1, 6 bases. Trimming removed 6 bases at V and 5 bases at J, with 11 bases between. Germline V lookup: CDR1 LGHDT, CDR2 YNNKEL (reference sequence). CDR3 size: 14 residues. The CDR3 bases are TGTGCCAGCAGACAGACAGGAAATAATTCACCCCTCCACTTT. Amino acid sequence: CASRQTGNNSPLHF.

The chain couples TRBV29-1 to TRBJ1-2; TRBD1 matches 8 bases. V shed 6 bases and J 1 base; nucleotides not matched to a gene: 4. Germline V gene lookup returns CDR1 SQVTM and CDR2 ANQGSEA. The CDR3 runs 13 residues. The CDR3 spells CSVGQGGNYGYTF. For the CDR3, the DNA is TGCAGCGTCGGACAGGGAGGTAACTATGGCTACACCTTC.

The chain recombines TRBV13 with TRBJ2-1, with D unclear. Between the trimmed V and J ends, which lost 1 base and 7 bases, there was a span of 5 bases. The germline V gene has CDR1 PRHDT and CDR2 FYEKMQ (reference sequence). This CDR3 comprises 12 residues. The CDR3 DNA follows: TGTGCCAGCAGCTTAGCCAGAAATGAGCAGTTCTTC. Translated, it gives CASSLARNEQFF.

The chain joins TRBV14 to TRBJ1-2, with D possibly matching TRBD1 (6 bases). This CDR3 contains 14 residues. Between the trimmed V and J ends, which lost 0 bases and 4 bases, there was a span of 9 bases. CDR1 is SGHDN and CDR2 is FVKESK in the germline V gene. For the CDR3, the DNA is TGTGCCAGCAGCCAAGATCAACAGGGCTATGGCTACACCTTC. Protein: CASSQDQQGYGYTF.

This chain connects TRBV27 to TRBJ1-4, with D tentatively TRBD1 (6 bases). This CDR3 is built from 13 residues. With 6 bases removed from V and 10 bases from J, the gap between germline ends came to 15 bases. Germline CDR1 and CDR2: MNHEY and SMNVEV (reference sequence). In DNA, the CDR3 is TGTGCCAGCAGGGGGGGCCGGACGGGAAAACTGTTTTTT. Amino acid sequence: CASRGGRTGKLFF.

V usage is TRBV18 and J usage is TRBJ2-5; possible D gene TRBD1, 6 bases. The CDR3 contains 15 residues. Trimming took off 3 bases at V and 4 bases at J, with 15 bases between the two ends. The germline V gene has CDR1 KGHSH and CDR2 LQKENI. The CDR3 protein is CASSPLQGLGETQYF. Written as DNA, the CDR3 is TGTGCCAGCTCACCGCTCCAGGGGTTAGGAGAGACCCAGTACTTC.

V and J are TRBV11-2 and TRBJ1-2, with D maybe TRBD1 (6 bases). Germline CDR1 reads SGHAT; CDR2 reads FQNNGV. This CDR3 is built from 16 residues. V lost 1 base, J lost 8 bases, and 20 bases lay in between. CDR3 loop: CASSLGDARGVKGYTF. As DNA, the CDR3 is TGTGCCAGCAGCTTAGGAGATGCCAGGGGAGTTAAGGGCTACACCTTC.